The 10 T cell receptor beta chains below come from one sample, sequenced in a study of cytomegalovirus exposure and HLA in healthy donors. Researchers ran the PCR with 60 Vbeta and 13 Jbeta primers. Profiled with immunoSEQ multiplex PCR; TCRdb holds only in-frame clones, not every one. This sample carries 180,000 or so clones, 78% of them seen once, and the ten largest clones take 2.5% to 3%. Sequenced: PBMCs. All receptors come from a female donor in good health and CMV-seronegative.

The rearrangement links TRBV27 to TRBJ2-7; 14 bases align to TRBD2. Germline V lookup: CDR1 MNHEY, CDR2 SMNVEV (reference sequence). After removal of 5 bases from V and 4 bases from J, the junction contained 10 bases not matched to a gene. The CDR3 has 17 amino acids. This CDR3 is CASSGRTGTSGSYEQYF. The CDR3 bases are TGTGCCAGCAGTGGGCGTACCGGGACTAGCGGGAGTTACGAGCAGTACTTC.

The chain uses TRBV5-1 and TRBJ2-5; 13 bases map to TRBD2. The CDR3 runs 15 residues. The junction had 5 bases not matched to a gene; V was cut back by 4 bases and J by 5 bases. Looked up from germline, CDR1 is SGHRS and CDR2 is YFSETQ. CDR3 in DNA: TGCGCCAGCAGCCTAGGACTAGCGGGAGTGGAGACCCAGTACTTC. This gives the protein CASSLGLAGVETQYF.

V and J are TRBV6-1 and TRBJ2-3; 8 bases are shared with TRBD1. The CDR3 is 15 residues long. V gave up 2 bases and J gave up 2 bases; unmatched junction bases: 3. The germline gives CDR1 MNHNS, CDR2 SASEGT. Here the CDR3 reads CASSERQGITDTQYF. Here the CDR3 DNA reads TGTGCCAGCAGTGAAAGACAGGGGATCACAGATACGCAGTATTTT.

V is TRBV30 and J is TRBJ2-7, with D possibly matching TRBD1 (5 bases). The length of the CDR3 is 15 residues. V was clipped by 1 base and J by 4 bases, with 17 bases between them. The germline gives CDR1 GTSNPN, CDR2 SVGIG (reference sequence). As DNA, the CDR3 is TGTGCCTGGAGTGCAGGGCCCTCAACTACTTACGAGCAGTACTTC. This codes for CAWSAGPSTTYEQYF. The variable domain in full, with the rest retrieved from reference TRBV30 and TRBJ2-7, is SQTIHQWPATLVQPVGSPLSLECTVEGTSNPNLYWYRQAAGRGLQLLFYSVGIGQISSEVPQNLSASRPQDRQFILSSKKLLLSDSGFYLCAWSAGPSTTYEQYFGPGTRLTVT.

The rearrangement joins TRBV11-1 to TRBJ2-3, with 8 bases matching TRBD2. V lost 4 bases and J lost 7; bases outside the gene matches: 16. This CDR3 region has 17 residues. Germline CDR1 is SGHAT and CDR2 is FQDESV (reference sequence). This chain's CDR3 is CASSSTGGVAPVNTQYF. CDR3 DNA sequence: TGTGCCAGCAGCTCGACCGGGGGGGTGGCACCTGTAAATACGCAGTATTTT. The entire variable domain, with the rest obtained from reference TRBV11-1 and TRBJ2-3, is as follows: EAEVAQSPRYKITEKSQAVAFWCDPISGHATLYWYRQILGQGPELLVQFQDESVVDDSQLPKDRFSAERLKGVDSTLKIQPAELGDSAMYLCASSSTGGVAPVNTQYFGPGTRLTVL.

This CDR3 is CASSYSNRQGGTEAFF. The DNA for the CDR3 is TGTGCCAGCAGTTACTCGAATAGACAGGGAGGCACTGAAGCTTTCTTT. The J gene is TRBJ1-1, the V gene TRBV6-6, with 7 positions matching TRBD1. V shed 0 bases, J shed 4 bases, and the junction held 8 bases outside the gene matches. Looked up from germline, CDR1 is MNHNY and CDR2 is SVGAGI (reference sequence). The CDR3 runs to 16 residues.

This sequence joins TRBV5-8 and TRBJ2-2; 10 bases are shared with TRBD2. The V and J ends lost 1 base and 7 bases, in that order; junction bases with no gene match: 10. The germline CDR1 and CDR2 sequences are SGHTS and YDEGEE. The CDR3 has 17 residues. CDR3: CASSLTKTSGSNGELFF. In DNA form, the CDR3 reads TGTGCCAGCAGCTTGACGAAGACTAGCGGGTCTAACGGGGAGCTGTTTTTT.

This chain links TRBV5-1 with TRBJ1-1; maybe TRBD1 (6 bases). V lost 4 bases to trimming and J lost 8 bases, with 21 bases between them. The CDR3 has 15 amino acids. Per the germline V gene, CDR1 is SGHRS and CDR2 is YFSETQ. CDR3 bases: TGCGCCAGCAGCCTTTTACAGGGTGGAGAGGCCGAAGCTTTCTTT. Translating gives CASSLLQGGEAEAFF.

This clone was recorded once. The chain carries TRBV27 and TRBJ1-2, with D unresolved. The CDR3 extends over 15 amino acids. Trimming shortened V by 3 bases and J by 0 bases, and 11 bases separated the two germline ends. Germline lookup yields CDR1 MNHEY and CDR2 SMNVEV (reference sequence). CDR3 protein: CASSFVGDANYGYTF. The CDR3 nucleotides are TGTGCCAGCAGTTTCGTCGGGGATGCTAACTATGGCTACACCTTC.

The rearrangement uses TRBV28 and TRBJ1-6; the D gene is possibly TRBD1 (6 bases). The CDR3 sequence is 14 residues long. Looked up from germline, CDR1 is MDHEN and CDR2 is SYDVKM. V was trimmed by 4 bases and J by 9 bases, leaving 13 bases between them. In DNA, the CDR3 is TGTGCCAGCAGTTGGGCACAGGGCGGTTCACCCCTCCACTTT. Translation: CASSWAQGGSPLHF.